Each of the 26 T cell receptor beta chains below was sequenced from the same sample in a study of blood T cell repertoires in COVID-19. The assay was immunoSEQ multiplex PCR, and TCRdb's table has in-frame clones only and misses some. The sample has about 280,000 clones; around 84% are singletons. The sequencing sample was made of PBMCs or T cells enriched from blood (not recorded which). These receptors all stem from a woman aged 45-59 years who had recovered from COVID-19.

The chain recombines TRBV12-3 or TRBV12-4 with TRBJ1-1; 9 positions match TRBD1. V shed 6 bases and J 11 bases; nucleotides not matched to a gene: 10. The CDR3 has 13 amino acids. As DNA, the CDR3 is TGTGCCAGCAGCCCCGGGACAGGGATCGAGGCTTTCTTT. This sequence encodes CASSPGTGIEAFF.

The genes are TRBV4-1 and TRBJ1-1, with D unclear. There are 17 residues in the CDR3. The V and J ends lost 1 base and 4 bases respectively, with 19 bases between them. In germline, CDR1 is MGHRA, CDR2 YSYEKL. CDR3 DNA sequence: TGCGCCAGCAGCCAAGGGCTCCGTCTACTTGGGAGCACTGAAGCTTTCTTT. Amino acids: CASSQGLRLLGSTEAFF.

The chain couples TRBV6-4 to TRBJ2-3; 10 positions match TRBD1. Trimming removed 3 bases from V and 4 bases from J; junction bases left unmatched: 4. This CDR3 region has 15 residues. CDR1 and CDR2 (germline): MRHNA, SNTAGT. CDR3 in DNA: TGTGCCAGCAGTGAAAGGGACAGGGGATCAGATACGCAGTATTTT. It yields the protein CASSERDRGSDTQYF.

J is TRBJ1-3 and V is TRBV19; D is possibly TRBD1 (5 bases). This CDR3 is 14 amino acids long. V dropped 3 bases and J dropped 1 base, with 7 bases sitting between them. In germline, CDR1 is LNHDA, CDR2 SQIVND (reference sequence). Written as DNA, the CDR3 is TGTGCCAGTAGTATGGGGCTGTCTGGAAACACCATATATTTT. It codes for CASSMGLSGNTIYF.

DNA for the CDR3: TGTGCCAGCTCCCCAACCGCGAAACAGGGGAACTATGGCTACACCTTC. Translated, it gives CASSPTAKQGNYGYTF. The chain employs TRBV18 and TRBJ1-2; 7 nucleotides match TRBD1. J gave up 2 bases and V 6 bases, and 12 bases lay outside the gene matches. From germline, CDR1 is KGHSH and CDR2 LQKENI. This CDR3 has 16 residues.

This clone showed up just a few times. The chain recombines TRBV2 with TRBJ2-4, with 10 bases matching TRBD1. Per the germline V gene, CDR1 is SNHLY and CDR2 is FYNNEI. V lost 4 bases, J lost 6 bases, and 3 bases stayed unmatched. This CDR3 comprises 14 residues. The CDR3 nucleotides read TGTGCCAGCAGTGGCGACAGGGGGCGAAACATTCAGTACTTC. As protein: CASSGDRGRNIQYF. The entire variable domain, with the rest obtained from reference TRBV2 and TRBJ2-4, is as follows: EPEVTQTPSHQVTQMGQEVILRCVPISNHLYFYWYRQILGQKVEFLVSFYNNEISEKSEIFDDQFSVERPDGSNFTLKIRSTKLEDSAMYFCASSGDRGRNIQYFGAGTRLSVL.

The genes are TRBV28 and TRBJ1-1; tentative D call: TRBD1 (5 bases). Germline V CDR1 and CDR2: MDHEN, SYDVKM. The CDR3 loop spans 15 amino acids. V shed 2 bases and J shed 8 bases, with 18 bases lying between them. The CDR3 loop reads CASSLGDFAWEEAFF. In DNA form, the CDR3 reads TGTGCCAGCAGTTTAGGGGACTTTGCTTGGGAAGAAGCTTTCTTT.

The rearrangement joins TRBV15 to TRBJ1-6; D is possibly TRBD1 (5 bases). CDR1 and CDR2 (germline): LNHNV, YYDKDF (reference sequence). This CDR3 has 17 amino acids. V was cut by 0 bases and J by 10 bases, with 19 bases left in between. CDR3 amino acids: CATSRDLGVAAESPLHF. The CDR3 DNA is TGTGCCACCAGCAGAGATTTAGGGGTTGCCGCGGAATCACCCCTCCACTTT.

The chain uses TRBV7-2 and TRBJ2-3; D remains unclear. V gave up 3 bases and J gave up 0 bases, with 10 bases separating them. From germline, CDR1 is SGHTA and CDR2 FQGNSA. CDR3 length equals 15 residues. CDR3 residues: CASSFAAISTDTQYF. Here the CDR3 DNA reads TGTGCCAGCAGCTTTGCGGCTATAAGCACAGATACGCAGTATTTT. The variable domain in full, with the rest retrieved from reference TRBV7-2 and TRBJ2-3, is GAGVSQSPSNKVTEKGKDVELRCDPISGHTALYWYRQSLGQGLEFLIYFQGNSAPDKSGLPSDRFSAERTGGSVSTLTIQRTQQEDSAVYLCASSFAAISTDTQYFGPGTRLTVL.

V is TRBV5-1 and J is TRBJ2-5, with 7 bases identical to TRBD1. Trimming cost V 4 bases and J 0 bases; bases outside gene matches: 6. The germline CDR1 and CDR2 sequences are SGHRS and YFSETQ. The CDR3 sequence is 15 residues long. The CDR3 coding sequence is TGCGCCAGCAGCCCCCGGGACAGCTACCAAGAGACCCAGTACTTC. It translates to CASSPRDSYQETQYF.

V and J are TRBV27 and TRBJ1-1; tentatively, D is TRBD1 (5 bases). Germline CDR1 reads MNHEY; CDR2 reads SMNVEV (reference sequence). The V gene lost 5 bases and the J gene lost 3 bases, with 13 bases spanning the gap. The CDR3 totals 14 residues. The CDR3 DNA reads TGTGCCAGCAGTGAGCAGGGAGGGGACACTGAAGCTTTCTTT. It encodes CASSEQGGDTEAFF.

The chain couples TRBV30 to TRBJ1-3; D uncertain. In germline, CDR1 is GTSNPN, CDR2 SVGIG (reference sequence). Trimming removed 2 bases from V and 0 bases from J, with 11 bases in between. The CDR3 loop spans 15 amino acids. The CDR3 DNA reads as TGTGCCTGGAGTCGACAATCCCTCTCTGGAAACACCATATATTTT. This translates into CAWSRQSLSGNTIYF.

The rearrangement uses TRBV18 and TRBJ2-2; 7 bases agree with TRBD2. This CDR3 comprises 14 residues. V shed 2 bases, J shed 5 bases, and the junction held 2 bases outside the gene matches. Germline CDR1 reads KGHSH; CDR2 reads LQKENI. CDR3 amino acids: CASSPSGKTGELFF. In DNA, the CDR3 is TGTGCCAGCTCACCAAGCGGGAAAACCGGGGAGCTGTTTTTT.

This clone was recorded once. The V and J genes are TRBV11-2 and TRBJ1-6, with D possibly TRBD1 on 5 matching bases. V lost 6 bases and J 7 bases, leaving 13 bases between the germline ends. The CDR3 sequence is 14 residues long. CDR1 is SGHAT, CDR2 FQNNGV, per germline. DNA of the CDR3: TGTGCCAGCAGTTGGGGCCTCGAGAATTCACCCCTCCACTTT. Residues: CASSWGLENSPLHF.

This chain uses TRBV7-9 with TRBJ1-1, with 7 bases lining up with TRBD1. With V trimmed by 5 bases and J by 3 bases, 3 bases remained unmatched. This CDR3 has 13 residues. Germline CDR1 and CDR2: SEHNR and FQNEAQ (reference sequence). The CDR3 nucleotides read TGTGCCAGCAGCGAAACAGGGGACACTGAAGCTTTCTTT. Its translation is CASSETGDTEAFF.

The V call is TRBV5-6, the J call TRBJ1-2, with TRBD1 matching over 12 bases. The CDR3 loop spans 16 amino acids. The germline CDR1 and CDR2 sequences are SGHDT and YYEEEE. V was clipped by 4 bases and J by 10 bases; unmatched bases: 14. CDR3: CASSEGTGGLWMDYTF. Here the CDR3 DNA reads TGTGCCAGCAGCGAAGGGACAGGGGGCCTGTGGATGGACTACACCTTC.

The CDR3 DNA reads TGTGCCAGCAGCTCCTGGGACAGTTATGGCTACACCTTC. Translation gives CASSSWDSYGYTF. The genes are TRBV7-9 and TRBJ1-2; the match to TRBD1 covers 7 bases. CDR3 length: 13 amino acids. Germline loops: CDR1 SEHNR, CDR2 FQNEAQ (reference sequence). J gave up 5 bases and V 4 bases, and 4 bases lay outside the gene matches. Complete variable domain (other parts from reference TRBV7-9 and TRBJ1-2): DTGVSQNPRHKITKRGQNVTFRCDPISEHNRLYWYRQTLGQGPEFLTYFQNEAQLEKSRLLSDRFSAERPKGSFSTLEIQRTEQGDSAMYLCASSSWDSYGYTFGSGTRLTVV.

The chain recombines TRBV7-9 with TRBJ2-3; D may be TRBD1 (6 bases). CDR3 length: 15 amino acids. V gave up 0 bases and J gave up 11 bases, with 18 bases separating them. Per the germline V gene, CDR1 is SEHNR and CDR2 is FQNEAQ (reference sequence). The CDR3 loop is CASSLATGSRVEQYF. The CDR3 DNA sequence: TGTGCCAGCAGCTTAGCCACAGGGTCCCGGGTTGAGCAGTATTTT. Using reference TRBV7-9 and TRBJ2-3 for the parts outside the CDR3, the full variable domain is DTGVSQNPRHKITKRGQNVTFRCDPISEHNRLYWYRQTLGQGPEFLTYFQNEAQLEKSRLLSDRFSAERPKGSFSTLEIQRTEQGDSAMYLCASSLATGSRVEQYFGPGTRLTVL.

This sequence joins TRBV4-3 and TRBJ1-2; D may be TRBD1 (5 bases). The CDR3 contains 16 residues. The germline V and J ends were trimmed by 0 bases and 1 base, with 12 bases remaining between them. Per germline, CDR1 LGHNA and CDR2 YSLEER. CDR3 sequence reads: CASSQDRVQDNYGYTF. The CDR3 DNA sequence: TGCGCCAGCAGCCAAGATCGGGTACAGGATAACTATGGCTACACCTTC.

The chain combines TRBV7-9 with TRBJ2-7; weak D call: TRBD2 (6 bases). The length of the CDR3 is 14 residues. Germline V CDR1 and CDR2: SEHNR, FQNEAQ (reference sequence). V was shortened by 4 bases and J by 5 bases, with 15 bases between the two germline ends. CDR3 sequence: CASSSYGGYDEQYF. The CDR3 nucleotides read TGTGCCAGCAGCTCTTACGGAGGGTATGACGAGCAGTACTTC.

The rearrangement joins TRBV7-3 to TRBJ1-1, with D possibly being TRBD1 (6 bases). From germline, CDR1 is SGHTA and CDR2 FQGTGA. The CDR3 totals 18 residues. Trimming pared 5 bases from V and 4 bases from J, leaving 26 bases between. CDR3 DNA: TGTGCCAGCAGCAAGGGGGAGTCGGGTAACCGGTGGGGCACTGAAGCTTTCTTT. As protein: CASSKGESGNRWGTEAFF.

The chain combines TRBV24-1 with TRBJ2-3, with TRBD1 identical over 7 bases. The junction had 15 bases not matched to a gene; V was cut back by 1 base and J by 3 bases. CDR3 length: 19 residues. From germline, CDR1 is KGHDR and CDR2 SFDVKD. CDR3 in amino acids: CATSDFAAVGRGRTDTQYF. CDR3 nucleotides: TGTGCCACCAGTGATTTTGCTGCCGTAGGCAGGGGGAGAACAGATACGCAGTATTTT.

The chain couples TRBV28 to TRBJ1-2; 7 nucleotides line up with TRBD1. The length of the CDR3 is 18 residues. Germline V gene sequence: CDR1 MDHEN, CDR2 SYDVKM. Trimming cost V 3 bases and J 1 base; bases outside gene matches: 14. CDR3 sequence (DNA): TGTGCCAGCAGTTTTCAAGGGACAGCGCCCGATAGTAACTATGGCTACACCTTC. Its protein product is CASSFQGTAPDSNYGYTF.

The chain couples TRBV24-1 to TRBJ2-1; D is perhaps TRBD2 (5 bases). This CDR3 is 13 amino acids long. The germline V gene has CDR1 KGHDR and CDR2 SFDVKD. Trimming removed 8 bases at V and 1 base at J, with 8 bases between. The CDR3 region is CATMDSSYNEQFF. The CDR3 coding sequence is TGTGCCACCATGGACTCATCCTACAATGAGCAGTTCTTC.

There are a few counts of this clone. This chain links TRBV6-2 or TRBV6-3 with TRBJ2-2; TRBD2 aligns across 8 bases. From germline, CDR1 is MNHEY and CDR2 SVGEGT. The J segment lost 4 bases and the V segment lost 5 bases, leaving 12 bases of the junction unmatched. The CDR3 runs 17 residues. The CDR3 spells CASSTASGGPITGELFF. In DNA form, the CDR3 reads TGTGCCAGCAGTACCGCTTCGGGAGGGCCGATCACCGGGGAGCTGTTTTTT.

The chain uses TRBV15 and TRBJ1-5; 10 bases match TRBD1. The CDR3 loop spans 15 amino acids. The J segment lost 8 bases and the V segment lost 1 base, leaving 5 bases of the junction unmatched. Germline V gene lookup returns CDR1 LNHNV and CDR2 YYDKDF (reference sequence). The chain's CDR3 is CATSRVRTGGEPQHF. CDR3 nucleotide sequence: TGTGCCACCAGCAGAGTTAGGACAGGGGGGGAGCCCCAGCATTTT.